Listed below are T cell receptor beta chains from one sample, sequenced in a study of blood T cell repertoires in COVID-19. Produced via immunoSEQ multiplex PCR; TCRdb's table is partial and in-frame only. The sample consists of about 170,000 clones, about nine tenths of them appearing once. The sample was peripheral blood. Every receptor here comes from a man aged 55 to 70 with acute or convalescent COVID-19. Each CDR3 is given with its conserved first and last residue. The D gene is left open where the match is weak. Some rows mark clone size as missing; the rest say once, few, many or name a class of expanded clone.

abundance,v_gene,j_gene,d_gene,CDR3aa,CDR3nt
NA,TRBV9,TRBJ1-1,NA,CASSVESGGTEAFF,TGTGCCAGCAGCGTAGAGAGTGGGGGGACTGAAGCTTTCTTT
NA,TRBV20-1,TRBJ2-7,NA,CSARQDYEQYF,TGCAGTGCTAGACAGGACTACGAGCAGTACTTC
NA,TRBV5-1,TRBJ1-1,TRBD1,CASSWIGQGSGGNTEAFF,TGCGCCAGCAGCTGGATAGGACAGGGATCGGGGGGTAACACTGAAGCTTTCTTT
NA,TRBV7-9,TRBJ1-4,NA,CASSLASTGEKLFF,TGTGCCAGCAGCTTAGCTTCTACCGGGGAAAAACTGTTTTTT
NA,TRBV12-3/TRBV12-4,TRBJ1-2,NA,CASSLSRVGGYTF,TGTGCCAGCAGTTTATCCAGGGTGGGGGGCTACACCTTC
NA,TRBV5-6,TRBJ2-2,TRBD1,CASSSDRDTGELFF,TGTGCCAGCAGTTCCGACAGGGACACCGGGGAGCTGTTTTTT
NA,TRBV5-1,TRBJ2-1,NA,CASSPRPGMKDNEQFF,TGCGCCAGCAGCCCCCGGCCGGGGATGAAGGACAATGAGCAGTTCTTC
NA,TRBV18,TRBJ2-5,NA,CASSPPTRETQYF,TGTGCCAGCTCACCACCTACTAGAGAGACCCAGTACTTC
NA,TRBV19,TRBJ1-5,TRBD1,CASSLSQTGGREPQHF,TGTGCCAGTAGTCTCTCGCAGACAGGGGGCCGAGAGCCCCAGCATTTT
few,TRBV9,TRBJ1-1,NA,CASSVGSGNTEAFF,TGTGCCAGCAGCGTAGGCTCAGGGAACACTGAAGCTTTCTTT
NA,TRBV14,TRBJ1-2,NA,CASSQESGFIGYTF,TGTGCCAGCAGCCAAGAAAGCGGCTTCATTGGCTACACCTTC
NA,TRBV14,TRBJ2-3,NA,CASSQRRLVTTTDTQYF,TGTGCCAGCAGCCAACGCAGACTCGTTACTACCACAGATACGCAGTATTTT
NA,TRBV7-2,TRBJ2-3,NA,CASSSPGESTDTQYF,TGTGCCAGCAGCTCTCCGGGGGAGTCAACAGATACGCAGTATTTT
NA,TRBV19,TRBJ2-7,NA,CASSAGWSLKDEQYF,TGTGCCAGTAGTGCCGGGTGGAGCCTAAAGGACGAGCAGTACTTC
NA,TRBV27,TRBJ1-1,NA,CASSPSLNTEAFF,TGTGCCAGCAGCCCCTCTCTGAACACTGAAGCTTTCTTT
NA,TRBV19,TRBJ1-3,NA,CAVKPDRTGNTIYF,TGTGCCGTAAAACCCGACAGGACTGGAAACACCATATATTTT
NA,TRBV18,TRBJ1-1,NA,CASSSDGNFDTEAFF,TGTGCCAGCTCATCGGACGGGAACTTTGATACTGAAGCTTTCTTT
NA,TRBV10-1,TRBJ2-5,NA,CASSESRDNQETQYF,TGCGCCAGCAGTGAGTCGAGGGACAACCAAGAGACCCAGTACTTC
NA,TRBV19,TRBJ1-2,NA,CASSDRGGYGYTF,TGTGCCAGTAGTGACCGGGGAGGCTATGGCTACACCTTC